This T cell receptor beta chain was sequenced during a study of blood T cell repertoires in COVID-19. The overall study: Samples taken during acute and convalescent COVID-19 were collected in the United States, Italy and Spain. The cDNA or gDNA used as material had been derived from T cells, B-cell-depleted T cells, or PBMCs.

The germline V and J ends were trimmed by 4 bases and 5 bases, with 12 bases remaining between them. This CDR3 has 12 residues. The germline V gene encodes CDR1 GTSNPN and CDR2 SVGIG (reference sequence). The Seattle patients joined while their infection was active and were tracked longitudinally afterward. In the authors' workflow: Estimation of nucleated cell counts was performed using reference gene primer amplification. Produced via immunoSEQ multiplex PCR; TCRdb's table is partial and in-frame only. D and trimming come from the DNA, and the V and J calls and clone size come from that table. Of approximately 300,000 clones in the sample, around nine tenths were seen once.

The chain has TRBV30 and TRBJ2-7; unclear D gene. Source material: peripheral blood. This TCR was recovered from a woman aged 25 to 39 with COVID-19, enrolled during active disease. The CDR3 spells CAWTQVGDEQYF. In nucleotides, the CDR3 is TGTGCCTGGACCCAGGTGGGCGACGAGCAGTACTTC.